These 22 T cell receptor beta chains were sequenced from one sample in a study of cytomegalovirus exposure and HLA in healthy donors. The PCR contained 60 Vbeta and 13 Jbeta primers. Here immunoSEQ multiplex PCR was the method, and the copy in TCRdb shows in-frame clones only, minus some. The table shows about 190,000 clones, with around 90% occurring only once. The sequencing input was PBMCs. The receptors come from a boy aged 2-15 years in good health and CMV-seronegative.

The J gene is TRBJ2-3, the V gene TRBV27, with D perhaps TRBD1 (6 bases). Per germline, CDR1 MNHEY and CDR2 SMNVEV (reference sequence). V was clipped by 2 bases and J by 5 bases, with 14 bases between them. The CDR3 sequence is 15 residues long. For the CDR3, the DNA is TGTGCCAGCAGTTTACGGCCAGGGGTAGGAGATACGCAGTATTTT. It encodes CASSLRPGVGDTQYF.

The chain couples TRBV6-5 to TRBJ1-2; tentatively, D is TRBD1 (5 bases). Germline CDR1 MNHEY, CDR2 SVGAGI. V dropped 0 bases and J dropped 2 bases, with 10 bases sitting between them. The CDR3 is made up of 15 amino acids. CDR3 in DNA: TGTGCCAGCAGTTACTCGCAGGACACGAACTATGGCTACACCTTC. Translated: CASSYSQDTNYGYTF.

The chain is built from TRBV28 and TRBJ1-2, with 7 bases identical to TRBD1. V shed 6 bases and J 4 bases; nucleotides not matched to a gene: 8. The CDR3 has 14 residues. Per the germline V gene, CDR1 is MDHEN and CDR2 is SYDVKM. DNA of the CDR3: TGTGCCAGCAGCGCGAGGGGGACAGTCTATGGCTACACCTTC. Encoded protein: CASSARGTVYGYTF.

The chain has TRBV6-1 and TRBJ1-3; no firm D call. Trimming shortened V by 8 bases and J by 0 bases, and 8 bases separated the two germline ends. The germline V gene encodes CDR1 MNHNS and CDR2 SASEGT. The CDR3 extends over 13 amino acids. The CDR3 DNA sequence: TGTGCCAGCCTATATTTCTCTGGAAACACCATATATTTT. Translated, it gives CASLYFSGNTIYF.

This clone was picked up a small number of times. The chain joins TRBV6-5 to TRBJ1-4; D call uncertain. V lost 4 bases and J 3 bases, leaving 6 bases between the germline ends. The CDR3 is made up of 13 amino acids. The germline V gene has CDR1 MNHEY and CDR2 SVGAGI. The CDR3 DNA follows: TGTGCCAGCAGTTCGCGGGCTAATGAAAAACTGTTTTTT. Translated, it gives CASSSRANEKLFF.

The CDR3 nucleotides read TGTGCCAGCAGCCCGTCCACAGGGGGCACTGAAGCTTTCTTT. Its translation: CASSPSTGGTEAFF. The rearrangement links TRBV7-8 to TRBJ1-1, with TRBD1 matching 8 bases. Germline CDR1 is SGHVS and CDR2 is FQNEAQ. Trimming at V came to 5 bases and at J to 4 bases, leaving 6 bases not matched to a gene. The CDR3 covers 14 residues.

The J gene is TRBJ2-7, the V gene TRBV28; D might be TRBD1 (6 bases). Trimming took off 5 bases at V and 9 bases at J, with 20 bases between the two ends. Per germline, CDR1 MDHEN and CDR2 SYDVKM. This CDR3 has 14 residues. The CDR3 protein is CASSLAQGIKRQYF. CDR3 sequence (DNA): TGTGCCAGCAGTCTCGCGCAGGGGATAAAGAGGCAGTACTTC.

This chain uses TRBV28 with TRBJ1-3; TRBD1 might be the D (6 bases). Trimming pared 6 bases from V and 4 bases from J, leaving 13 bases between. Germline V gene data show CDR1 as MDHEN and CDR2 as SYDVKM. This CDR3 has 14 amino acids. This CDR3 reads CASSPGQTGNTIYF. In nucleotides, the CDR3 is TGTGCCAGCAGCCCCGGACAGACGGGAAACACCATATATTTT.

CDR3 sequence: CASSPKGGSTGELFF. DNA of the CDR3: TGTGCCAGCAGCCCCAAAGGGGGTTCTACCGGGGAGCTGTTTTTT. The rearrangement links TRBV5-4 to TRBJ2-2, with D tentatively TRBD1 (6 bases). The CDR3 extends over 15 amino acids. CDR1 SGHNT and CDR2 YYREEE come from the germline V gene (reference sequence). Trimming cost V 4 bases and J 5 bases, with 15 bases left between them. The full variable domain, with the rest looked up from reference TRBV5-4 and TRBJ2-2, is ETGVTQSPTHLIKTRGQQVTLRCSSQSGHNTVSWYQQALGQGPQFIFQYYREEENGRGNFPPRFSGLQFPNYSSELNVNALELDDSALYLCASSPKGGSTGELFFGEGSRLTVL.

The rearrangement links TRBV28 to TRBJ1-1, with a weak D call TRBD1 (6 bases). Trimming stripped 11 bases from V and 4 bases from J, with 14 bases between. Per germline, CDR1 MDHEN and CDR2 SYDVKM. The CDR3 spans 12 residues. The CDR3 nucleotides are TGTGCCTCTAGGGAAGGGGGCACTGAAGCTTTCTTT. Amino acids: CASREGGTEAFF.

The rearrangement joins TRBV19 to TRBJ1-2, with 8 bases that match TRBD1. The CDR3 is made up of 15 amino acids. Germline trimming cut 7 bases from V and 4 bases from J; bases unmatched to any gene: 11. Germline loops: CDR1 LNHDA, CDR2 SQIVND (reference sequence). In DNA form, the CDR3 reads TGTGCCAGTACTATTTGGAGACAGGGGACCTATGGCTACACCTTC. Protein product: CASTIWRQGTYGYTF.

The chain joins TRBV19 to TRBJ1-1; 7 bases align to TRBD1. Germline values: CDR1 LNHDA, CDR2 SQIVND (reference sequence). The junction had 6 bases not matched to a gene; V was cut back by 5 bases and J by 3 bases. This CDR3 comprises 14 residues. This CDR3 reads CASSGYTGDTEAFF. CDR3 bases: TGTGCCAGTAGTGGCTATACAGGGGACACTGAAGCTTTCTTT.

The chain has TRBV5-6 and TRBJ2-3; TRBD2 is a possible D gene (6 bases). V was pared by 4 bases and J by 4 bases, with 16 bases between. The germline V gene has CDR1 SGHDT and CDR2 YYEEEE. This CDR3 comprises 15 residues. As DNA, the CDR3 is TGTGCCAGCAGCCCTTTGGCGGGGCCAGCAGATACGCAGTATTTT. As protein: CASSPLAGPADTQYF.

A remark on this clone: One junction end disagrees with the germline gene, perhaps due to a read error. This CDR3 is CAIRESGLSSYNEQFF. The CDR3 bases are TGTGCCATCAGGGAGTCCGGGTTAAGCTCCTACAATGAGCAGTTCTTC. The chain has TRBV10-3 and TRBJ2-1; no clear D. Germline assignment: CDR1 ENHRY and CDR2 SYGVKD. This CDR3 is 16 amino acids long.

The chain is built from TRBV4-1 and TRBJ2-5, with TRBD2 identical over 10 bases. Trimming removed 7 bases from V and 5 bases from J; junction bases left unmatched: 10. The CDR3 spans 15 residues. Germline CDR1 is MGHRA and CDR2 is YSYEKL. The CDR3 sequence is CASKGLAPGWETQYF. CDR3 DNA: TGCGCCAGCAAGGGACTAGCGCCTGGGTGGGAGACCCAGTACTTC.

As regards this clone: An end of the junction does not agree with germline; a read error may underlie this. The sample holds other DNA sequences that translate to the same CDR3. The chain has TRBV28 and TRBJ1-2, with a tentative D call TRBD1 (5 bases). This CDR3 has 13 residues. Looked up from germline, CDR1 is MDHEN and CDR2 is SYDVKM. Written as DNA, the CDR3 is TGTGCCAGCAGTTTAGGGGCACTCTATGGCTACACCTTT. Residues: CASSLGALYGYTF.

V and J are TRBV6-5 and TRBJ2-3; maybe TRBD1 (6 bases). V was clipped by 6 bases and J by 7 bases, with 11 bases between them. CDR1 and CDR2 from the germline V gene are MNHEY and SVGAGI. The CDR3 covers 12 residues. This chain's CDR3 is CASRQGTNTQYF. Written as DNA, the CDR3 is TGTGCCAGCAGACAGGGAACGAATACGCAGTATTTT.

The chain recombines TRBV7-3 with TRBJ1-1; D is possibly TRBD1 (5 bases). Germline V gene data show CDR1 as SGHTA and CDR2 as FQGTGA. The CDR3 consists of 13 residues. V dropped 3 bases and J dropped 6 bases, with 11 bases sitting between them. DNA of the CDR3: TGTGCCAGCAGCTTTACAGGAGAGGCTGAAGCTTTCTTT. This encodes CASSFTGEAEAFF.

V usage is TRBV10-1 and J usage is TRBJ2-1; 8 bases are a match to TRBD2. CDR3 size: 13 residues. Germline V gene data show CDR1 as WNHNN and CDR2 as SYGVQD (reference sequence). J was trimmed by 4 bases and V by 4 bases; bases with no gene match: 0. This CDR3 is CASSAGGYNEQFF. CDR3 DNA sequence: TGCGCCAGCAGTGCGGGGGGGTACAATGAGCAGTTCTTC.

The rearrangement links TRBV4-1 to TRBJ2-3, with D unresolved. The CDR3 is made up of 12 amino acids. In germline, CDR1 is MGHRA, CDR2 YSYEKL. V lost 3 bases and J lost 6, with 7 bases in between. In DNA, the CDR3 is TGCGCCAGCAGCCACCCCCTTGATACGCAGTATTTT. Amino acid sequence: CASSHPLDTQYF.

The chain is built from TRBV27 and TRBJ2-5; D gene unclear. In germline, CDR1 is MNHEY, CDR2 SMNVEV (reference sequence). The CDR3 spans 16 residues. V was pared by 3 bases and J by 0 bases, with 14 bases between. The CDR3, as DNA: TGTGCCAGCAGTTTCTCTGGCGGAAATTACCAAGAGACCCAGTACTTC. Residues: CASSFSGGNYQETQYF.

The V gene is TRBV2, the J gene TRBJ1-1; a possible D gene is TRBD1 (5 bases). Germline loops: CDR1 SNHLY, CDR2 FYNNEI. Trimming removed 6 bases from V and 6 bases from J, with 8 bases in between. CDR3 length: 11 amino acids. The CDR3 DNA sequence: TGTGCCAGCAGAGGACACCCTGAAGCTTTCTTT. Its protein is CASRGHPEAFF.